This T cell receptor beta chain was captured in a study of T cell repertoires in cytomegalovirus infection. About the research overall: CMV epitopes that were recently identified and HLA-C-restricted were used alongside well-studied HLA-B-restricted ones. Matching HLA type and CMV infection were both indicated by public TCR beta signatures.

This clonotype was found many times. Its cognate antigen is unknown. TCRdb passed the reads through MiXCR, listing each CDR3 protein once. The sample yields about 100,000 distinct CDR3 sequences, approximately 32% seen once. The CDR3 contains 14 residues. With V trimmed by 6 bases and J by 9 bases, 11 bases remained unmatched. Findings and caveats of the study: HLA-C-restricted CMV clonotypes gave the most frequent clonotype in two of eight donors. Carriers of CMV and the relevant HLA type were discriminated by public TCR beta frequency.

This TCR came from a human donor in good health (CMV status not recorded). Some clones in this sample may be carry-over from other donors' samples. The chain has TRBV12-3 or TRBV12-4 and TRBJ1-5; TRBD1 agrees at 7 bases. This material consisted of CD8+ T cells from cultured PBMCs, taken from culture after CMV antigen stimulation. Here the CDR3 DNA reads TGTGCCAGCAGGGAGACAGGGTCAGATCCGCCCCAGCATTTT. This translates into CASRETGSDPPQHF.